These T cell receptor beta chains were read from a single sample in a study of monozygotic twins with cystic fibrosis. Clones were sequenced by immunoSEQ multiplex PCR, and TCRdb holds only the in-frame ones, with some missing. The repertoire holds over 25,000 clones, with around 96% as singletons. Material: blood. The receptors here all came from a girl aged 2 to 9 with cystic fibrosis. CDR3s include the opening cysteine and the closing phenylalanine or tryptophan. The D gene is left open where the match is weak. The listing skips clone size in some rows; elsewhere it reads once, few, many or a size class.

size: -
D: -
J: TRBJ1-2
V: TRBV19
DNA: TGTGCCAGTAGTGTCAGGGCTTACTATGGCTACACCTTC
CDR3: CASSVRAYYGYTF

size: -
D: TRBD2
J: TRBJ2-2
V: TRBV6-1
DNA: TGTGCCAGCAGGGCTAGCGGATCTTACACCGGGGAGCTGTTTTTT
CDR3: CASRASGSYTGELFF

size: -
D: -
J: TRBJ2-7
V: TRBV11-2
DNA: TGTGCCAGCAGCTTAGGTGGGGGGCTCGTGTACGAGCAGTACTTC
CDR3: CASSLGGGLVYEQYF

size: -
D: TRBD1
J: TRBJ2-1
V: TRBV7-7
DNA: TGTGCCAGCAGCTTACTCCCGGGAGGATGGGACAGGGGGCAGGGCAATGAGCAGTTCTTC
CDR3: CASSLLPGGWDRGQGNEQFF

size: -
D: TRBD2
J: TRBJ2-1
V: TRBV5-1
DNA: TGCGCCAGCAGCTTGGAGAGAGCGGGGATTAACGACATATACAATGAGCAGTTCTTC
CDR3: CASSLERAGINDIYNEQFF

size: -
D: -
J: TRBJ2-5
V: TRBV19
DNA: TGTGCCACCTCCCTGGGACGTCAGCTCCAAGAGACCCAGTACTTC
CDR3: CATSLGRQLQETQYF

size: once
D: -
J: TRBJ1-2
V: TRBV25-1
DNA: TGTGCCAGCAGTGCCTCCGGGGACGGCGTTGGCACCTTC
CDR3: CASSASGDGVGTF

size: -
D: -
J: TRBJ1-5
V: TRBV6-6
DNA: TGTGCCAGCAGTTTCTTGAATGGTCAGCCCCAGCATTTT
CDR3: CASSFLNGQPQHF

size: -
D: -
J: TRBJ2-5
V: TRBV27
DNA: TGTGCCAGCAGTTTTGGGGCTTGGGAGACCCAGTACTTC
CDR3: CASSFGAWETQYF

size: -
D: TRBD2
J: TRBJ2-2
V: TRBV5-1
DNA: TGCGCCAGCAGCTCAACTAGCGGTTCGAACACCGGGGAGCTGTTTTTT
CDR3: CASSSTSGSNTGELFF

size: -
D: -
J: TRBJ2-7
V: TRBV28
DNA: TGTGCCAGCAGTTTATCGGCCTCAGGGTTATACGAGCAGTACTTC
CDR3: CASSLSASGLYEQYF

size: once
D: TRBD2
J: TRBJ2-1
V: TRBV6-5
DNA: TGTGCCAGCAGTTACGGCGCCGGTGGGACTAGTTTTCAGTTCTTC
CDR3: CASSYGAGGTSFQFF

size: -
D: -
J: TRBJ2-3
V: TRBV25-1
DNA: TGTGCCAGCACGAGGACTAGCACAGATACGCAGTATTTT
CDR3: CASTRTSTDTQYF

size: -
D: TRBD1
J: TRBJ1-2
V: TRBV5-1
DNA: TGCGCCAGCAGCTTAGAAGGGGGCATTGGCTACACCTTC
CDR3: CASSLEGGIGYTF

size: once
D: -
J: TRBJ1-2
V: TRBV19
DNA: TGTGCCAGTAGTATAAGGGGCGCGGATGGCTACACCTTC
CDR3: CASSIRGADGYTF

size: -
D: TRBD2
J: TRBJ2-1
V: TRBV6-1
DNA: TGTGCCAGCAGTGAAGATAGGAGCGGGAGGAGGCATGAGCAGTTCTTC
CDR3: CASSEDRSGRRHEQFF

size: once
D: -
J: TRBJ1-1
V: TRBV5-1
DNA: TGCGCCAGCAGCTTTTGGGAGGGTAGGGACACTGAAGCTTTCTTT
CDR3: CASSFWEGRDTEAFF

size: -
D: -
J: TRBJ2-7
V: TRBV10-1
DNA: TGCGCCAGCAGTGTTCGAGGGACGTACGAGCAGTACTTC
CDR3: CASSVRGTYEQYF

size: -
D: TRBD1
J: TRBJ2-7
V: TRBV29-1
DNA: TGCAGCGTGACCTGGACAGGCGACCTCGAGCAGTACTTC
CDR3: CSVTWTGDLEQYF

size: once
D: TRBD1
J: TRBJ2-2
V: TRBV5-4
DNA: TGTGCCAGCAGCCGCAGGGGGCCCGGGGAGCTGTTTTTT
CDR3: CASSRRGPGELFF

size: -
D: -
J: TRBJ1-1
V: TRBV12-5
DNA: TGTGCTAGTGGCCCTACTCGGGCGGAAGCTTTCTTT
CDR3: CASGPTRAEAFF

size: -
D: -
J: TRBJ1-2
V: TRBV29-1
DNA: TGCAGCGTTGAACCCCACTCGGACAGCTATGGCTACACCTTC
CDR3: CSVEPHSDSYGYTF

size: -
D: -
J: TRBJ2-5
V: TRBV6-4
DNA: TGTGCCAGCAGTCCTACAGGGTTGGCTAGCGAGACCCAGTACTTC
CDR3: CASSPTGLASETQYF

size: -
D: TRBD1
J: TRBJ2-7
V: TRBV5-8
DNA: TGTGCCAGCAGCCCGCTTCGACAGGGGGCGAACGAGCAGTACTTC
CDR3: CASSPLRQGANEQYF

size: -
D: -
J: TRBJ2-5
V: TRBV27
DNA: TGTGCCAGCAGTTCAGCCCGCCGGAGTTACAGGTCGGAGACCCAGTACTTC
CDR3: CASSSARRSYRSETQYF

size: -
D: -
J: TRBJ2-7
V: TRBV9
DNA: TGTGCCAGCAGCGTAGTTGGCAGGGCCAGCGGGTGGTCTGAAGAGCAGTACTTC
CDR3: CASSVVGRASGWSEEQYF

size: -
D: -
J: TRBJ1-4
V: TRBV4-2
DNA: TGTGCCAGCAGCCTGAACTCGGACGGTGAAAAACTGTTTTTT
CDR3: CASSLNSDGEKLFF

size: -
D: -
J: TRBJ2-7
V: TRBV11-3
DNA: TGTGCCAGCAGCTTGGGAAACTACGAGCAGTACTTC
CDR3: CASSLGNYEQYF

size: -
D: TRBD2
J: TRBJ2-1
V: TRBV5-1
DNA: TGCGCCAGCAGCCCCCCCGGCGGGAGGGATTACAATGAGCAGTTCTTC
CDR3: CASSPPGGRDYNEQFF

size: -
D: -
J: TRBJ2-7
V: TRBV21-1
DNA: TGTGCCAGCAGCAAAGAACCGCCCGCGGGAGGTGTGAGGTACGAGCAGTACTTC
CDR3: CASSKEPPAGGVRYEQYF

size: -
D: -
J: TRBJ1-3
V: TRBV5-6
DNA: TGTGCCAGCAGCTCCGGACCGCGAAACACCATATATTTT
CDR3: CASSSGPRNTIYF

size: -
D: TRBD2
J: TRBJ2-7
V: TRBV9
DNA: TGTGCCAGCAGCGCACTAGCGGGAGGCCCCTACGAGCAGTACTTC
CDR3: CASSALAGGPYEQYF

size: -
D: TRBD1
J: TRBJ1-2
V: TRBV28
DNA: TGTGCCAGCAGTTTGGAAACGGACAGGGACTATGGCTACACCTTC
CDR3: CASSLETDRDYGYTF

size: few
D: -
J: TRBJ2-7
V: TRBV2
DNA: TGTGCCAGCAGGGGTTACGACGAGCAGTACTTC
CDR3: CASRGYDEQYF

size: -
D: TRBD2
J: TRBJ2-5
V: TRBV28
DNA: TGTGCCAGCAGACCCCCGGGGGAGGGGCTAAAGACCCAGTACTTC
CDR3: CASRPPGEGLKTQYF

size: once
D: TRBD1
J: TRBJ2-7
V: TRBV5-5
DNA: TGTGCCAGCAGCACCCGAGGACAGGGGACCTACGAGCAGTACTTC
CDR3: CASSTRGQGTYEQYF

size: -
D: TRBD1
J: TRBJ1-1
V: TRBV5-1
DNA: TGCGCCAGCAGCACTCCGGGACAGGGGACTGAAGCTTTCTTT
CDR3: CASSTPGQGTEAFF

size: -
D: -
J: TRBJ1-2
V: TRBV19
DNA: TGTGCCAGTAGTGGCCGGCGAAACTATGGCTACACCTTC
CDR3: CASSGRRNYGYTF

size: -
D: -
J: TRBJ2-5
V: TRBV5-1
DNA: TGCGCCAGCAGCCGGGACGGCCAAGAGACCCAGTACTTC
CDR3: CASSRDGQETQYF

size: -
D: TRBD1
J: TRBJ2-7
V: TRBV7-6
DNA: TGTGCCAGCAGCGACACGGACGGGACAGGAAAATACTTC
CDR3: CASSDTDGTGKYF

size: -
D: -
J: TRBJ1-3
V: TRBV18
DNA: TGTGCCAGCTCACCAGTAGGGGACTCTGGAAACACCATATATTTT
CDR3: CASSPVGDSGNTIYF

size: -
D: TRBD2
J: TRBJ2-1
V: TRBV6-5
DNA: TGTGCCAGCAAAGGGACTAGCTCCTACAATGAGCAGTTCTTC
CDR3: CASKGTSSYNEQFF

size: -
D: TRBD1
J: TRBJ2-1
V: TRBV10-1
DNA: TGCGCCAGCAATTCCGGGACAGGGGAATCCTCAACCTACAATGAGCAGTTCTTC
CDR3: CASNSGTGESSTYNEQFF

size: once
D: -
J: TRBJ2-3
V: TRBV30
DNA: TGTGCCTGGGAGTCAGATACGCAGTATTTT
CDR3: CAWESDTQYF

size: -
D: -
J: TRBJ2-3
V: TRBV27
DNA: TGTGCCAGCAGTTTGTTTCGCACAGATACGCAGTATTTT
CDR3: CASSLFRTDTQYF

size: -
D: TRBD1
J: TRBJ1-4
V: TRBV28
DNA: TGTGCCAGCAGCCCCGACAGGGGGTGGACTGAAAAACTGTTTTTT
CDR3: CASSPDRGWTEKLFF

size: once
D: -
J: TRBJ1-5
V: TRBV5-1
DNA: TGCGCCAGCAGCTTGGAGGGGGTAGCCGCTCAGCCCCAGCATTTT
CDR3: CASSLEGVAAQPQHF

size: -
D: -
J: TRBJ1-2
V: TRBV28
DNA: TGTGCCAGCAGTCCAATCAGCGGAGGGAACTATGGCTACACCTTC
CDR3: CASSPISGGNYGYTF

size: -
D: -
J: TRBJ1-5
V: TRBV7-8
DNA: TGTGCCAGCAGCTTAGGAGACGGCGATCAGCCCCAGCATTTT
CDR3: CASSLGDGDQPQHF